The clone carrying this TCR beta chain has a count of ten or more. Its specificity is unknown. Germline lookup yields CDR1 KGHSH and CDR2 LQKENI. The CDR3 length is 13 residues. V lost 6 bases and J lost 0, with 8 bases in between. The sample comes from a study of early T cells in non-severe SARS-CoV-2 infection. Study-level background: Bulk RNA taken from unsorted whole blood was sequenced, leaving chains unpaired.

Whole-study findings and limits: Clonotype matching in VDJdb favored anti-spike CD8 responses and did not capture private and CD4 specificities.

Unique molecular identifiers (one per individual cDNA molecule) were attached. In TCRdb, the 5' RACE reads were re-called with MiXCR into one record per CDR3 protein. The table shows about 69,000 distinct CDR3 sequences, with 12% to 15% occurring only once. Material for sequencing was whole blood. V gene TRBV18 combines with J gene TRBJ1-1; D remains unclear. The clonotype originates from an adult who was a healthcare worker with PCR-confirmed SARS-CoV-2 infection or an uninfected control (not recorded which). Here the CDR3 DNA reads TGTGCCAGCTCTCTACACGTGAACACTGAAGCTTTCTTT. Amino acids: CASSLHVNTEAFF. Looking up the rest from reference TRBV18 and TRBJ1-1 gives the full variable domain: NAGVMQNPRHLVRRRGQEARLRCSPMKGHSHVYWYRQLPEEGLKFMVYLQKENIIDESGMPKERFSAEFPKEGPSILRIQQVVRGDSAAYFCASSLHVNTEAFFGQGTRLTVV.